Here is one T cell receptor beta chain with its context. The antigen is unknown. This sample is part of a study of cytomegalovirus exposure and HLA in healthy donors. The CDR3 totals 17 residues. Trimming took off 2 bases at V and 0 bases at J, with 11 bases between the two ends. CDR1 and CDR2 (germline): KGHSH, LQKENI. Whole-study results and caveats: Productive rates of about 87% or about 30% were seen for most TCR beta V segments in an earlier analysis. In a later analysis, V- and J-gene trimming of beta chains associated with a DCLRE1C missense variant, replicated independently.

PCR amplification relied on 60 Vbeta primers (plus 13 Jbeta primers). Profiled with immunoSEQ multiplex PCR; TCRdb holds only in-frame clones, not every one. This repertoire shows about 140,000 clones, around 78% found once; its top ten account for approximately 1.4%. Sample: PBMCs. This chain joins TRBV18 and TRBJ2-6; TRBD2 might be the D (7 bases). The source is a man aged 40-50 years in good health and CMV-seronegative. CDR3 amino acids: CASSPEGGISGANVLTF. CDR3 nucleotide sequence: TGTGCCAGCTCACCAGAGGGGGGGATCTCTGGGGCCAACGTCCTGACTTTC.